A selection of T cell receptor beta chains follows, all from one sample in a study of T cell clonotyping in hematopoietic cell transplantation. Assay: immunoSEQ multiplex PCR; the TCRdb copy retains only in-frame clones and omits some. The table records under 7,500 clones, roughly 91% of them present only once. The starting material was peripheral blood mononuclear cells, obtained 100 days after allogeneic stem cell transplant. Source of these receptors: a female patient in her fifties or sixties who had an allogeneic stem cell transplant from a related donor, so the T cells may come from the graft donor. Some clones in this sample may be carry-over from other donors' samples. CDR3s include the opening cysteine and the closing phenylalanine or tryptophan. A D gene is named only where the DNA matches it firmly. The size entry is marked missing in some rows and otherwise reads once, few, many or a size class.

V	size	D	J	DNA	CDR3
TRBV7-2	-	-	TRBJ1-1	TGTGCCAGCAGCTCTACTGGCACTGAAGCTTTCTTT	CASSSTGTEAFF
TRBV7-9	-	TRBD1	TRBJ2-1	TGTGCCAGCAGCCTGACCGGGACAGGGTTCGATGAGCAGTTCTTC	CASSLTGTGFDEQFF
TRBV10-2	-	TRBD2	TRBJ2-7	TGCGCCAGCAGTTCCGGGACTAACTACGAGCAGTACTTC	CASSSGTNYEQYF
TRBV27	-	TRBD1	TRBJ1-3	TGTGCCAGCAGTTTGACAGGGAGTCACTCTGGAAACACCATATATTTT	CASSLTGSHSGNTIYF
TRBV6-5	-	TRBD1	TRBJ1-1	TGTGCCAGCAGTTACTCGGGACAGGGGCGCGGGACTGAAGCTTTCTTT	CASSYSGQGRGTEAFF
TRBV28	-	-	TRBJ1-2	TGTGCCAGCAGTTTCTCCTTTGGCTACACCTTC	CASSFSFGYTF
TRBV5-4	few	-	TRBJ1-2	TGTGCCAGCAGCTTGAGGGCGGGGGCCTATGGCTACACCTTC	CASSLRAGAYGYTF
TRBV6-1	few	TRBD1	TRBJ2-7	TGTGCCAGCGTATGGGACAGATACGAGCAGTACTTC	CASVWDRYEQYF
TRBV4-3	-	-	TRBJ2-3	TGCGCCAGCAGCGAAGATGCAGAGGACACAGATACGCAGTATTTT	CASSEDAEDTDTQYF
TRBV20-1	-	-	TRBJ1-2	TGCAGTGCCCAGGTTGGAGCGGGCTACACCTTC	CSAQVGAGYTF
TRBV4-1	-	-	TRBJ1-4	TGCGCCAGCAGCCCACTGACTGGGGGCTTGAATGAAAAACTGTTTTTT	CASSPLTGGLNEKLFF
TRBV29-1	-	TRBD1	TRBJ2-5	TGCAGCGTTGAAGAGGGGACAGGACAAGAGACCCAGTACTTC	CSVEEGTGQETQYF
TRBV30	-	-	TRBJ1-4	TGTGCCTGGAGCCCCCTCCCGAGGGAAAAACTGTTTTTT	CAWSPLPREKLFF
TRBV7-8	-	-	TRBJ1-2	TGTGCCAGCAGCTTAGCAGACCCTAAGGATGGCTACACCTTC	CASSLADPKDGYTF
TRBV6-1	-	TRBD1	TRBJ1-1	TGTGCCAGCAGGAAACCACAGGGGGCGATAGAAGCTTTCTTT	CASRKPQGAIEAFF
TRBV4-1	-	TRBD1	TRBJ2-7	TGCGCCAGCAGCCAAGGACCCCGGGACAGGGTGTTGGAGCAGTACTTC	CASSQGPRDRVLEQYF
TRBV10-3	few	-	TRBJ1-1	TGTGCCGGAAGCAGGGAGAGTGGCACTGAAGCTTTCTTT	CAGSRESGTEAFF
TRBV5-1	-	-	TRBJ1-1	TGCGCCAGCAGCTTGGGGTGGGAATCCATGAACACTGAAGCTTTCTTT	CASSLGWESMNTEAFF
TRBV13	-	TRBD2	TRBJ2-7	TGTGCCAGCAGCTTCCGACTAGCCGAGCAGTACTTC	CASSFRLAEQYF
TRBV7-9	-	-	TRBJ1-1	TGTGCCAGCACCCGGGACGGATACACTGAAGCTTTCTTT	CASTRDGYTEAFF
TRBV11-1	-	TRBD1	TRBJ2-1	TGTGCCAGCAGCTTGACAGGGGCTCACTCCTACAATGAGCAGTTCTTC	CASSLTGAHSYNEQFF
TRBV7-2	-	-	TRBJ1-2	TGTGCCAGCAGCTTCGACAGGCGTGTTAACTATGGCTACACCTTC	CASSFDRRVNYGYTF
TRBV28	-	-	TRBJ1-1	TGTGCCAGCCAGGAATGGGGGAAGGACACTGAAGCTTTCTTT	CASQEWGKDTEAFF
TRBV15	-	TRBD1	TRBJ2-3	TGTGCCACCAGCCGGGACAGGGACACAGATACGCAGTATTTT	CATSRDRDTDTQYF
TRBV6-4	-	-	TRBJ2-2	TGTGCCAGCACCGATTCCCCGGCTAACCCCGGGGAGCTGTTTTTT	CASTDSPANPGELFF
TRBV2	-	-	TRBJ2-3	TGTGCCAGCAGTGAGTCAGGCCAGAGCACAGATACGCAGTATTTT	CASSESGQSTDTQYF
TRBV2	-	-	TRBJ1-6	TGTGCCAGCACTTACAATTCACCCCTCCACTTT	CASTYNSPLHF
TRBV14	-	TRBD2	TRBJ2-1	TGTGCCAGCAGCCAAGAGGGGGGGGGATACAATGAGCAGTTCTTC	CASSQEGGGYNEQFF
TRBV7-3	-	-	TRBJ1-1	TGTGCCAGCGCCGGACAGCTGAACACTGAAGCTTTCTTT	CASAGQLNTEAFF
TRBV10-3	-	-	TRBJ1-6	TGTGCCATCAGCCGGGGAGATAATTCACCCCTCCACTTT	CAISRGDNSPLHF
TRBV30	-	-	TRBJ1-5	TGTGCCTGGAGTGTAGGCGGGATAGGTGATCAGCCCCAGCATTTT	CAWSVGGIGDQPQHF
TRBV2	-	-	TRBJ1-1	TGTGCCAGCTTAAGGGGACTGAACACTGAAGCTTTCTTT	CASLRGLNTEAFF
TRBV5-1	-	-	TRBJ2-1	TGCGCCAGCAGCGTAGGACCGTCCAATGAGCAGTTCTTC	CASSVGPSNEQFF
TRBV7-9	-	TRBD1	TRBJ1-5	TGTGCCAGCAGCTTACAGACAGGGTACCCTAATCAGCCCCAGCATTTT	CASSLQTGYPNQPQHF
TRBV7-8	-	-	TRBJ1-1	TGTGCCAGCAGTCCACCAGGGTACACTGAAGCTTTCTTT	CASSPPGYTEAFF
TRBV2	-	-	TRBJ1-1	TGTGCCAGCAGTGAATTTGGAGGAAACACTGAAGCTTTCTTT	CASSEFGGNTEAFF